The 8 T cell receptor beta chains below all came from one sample that was sequenced in a study of Graves' ophthalmopathy and Graves' hyperthyroidism. Amplification of the TCR beta CDR3 regions used RNA transcripts (as template). HTBI-primed RT-PCR formed the first round, and a multiplex PCR formed the second. TCRdb passed the multiplex PCR reads through MiXCR, listing each CDR3 protein once. The sample holds around 600,000 distinct CDR3 sequences, more than 40% seen once. The sequenced sample was peripheral blood. These receptor sequences come from an adult man with Graves' ophthalmopathy.

In this sample, this clonotype turned up many times. The chain recombines TRBV24-1 with TRBJ2-2, with no clear D. The germline V gene encodes CDR1 KGHDR and CDR2 SFDVKD. V lost 11 bases to trimming and J lost 1 base, with 4 bases between them. The CDR3 totals 11 residues. The DNA for the CDR3 is TGTGCCAGTCAGAACACCGGGGAGCTGTTTTTT. Protein product: CASQNTGELFF.

In the case of this clonotype: A much larger clone differs by one base, so this may be a read error. The chain carries TRBV10-3 and TRBJ2-7, with a tentative D call TRBD2 (5 bases). The CDR3 contains 13 residues. Germline-derived CDR1 and CDR2 are ENHRY and SYGVKD. CDR3 DNA sequence: TGTGCCATCGGCGCCGTGAACTCTAGGGAGCAGTATTTC. It specifies CAIGAVNSREQYF.

This chain uses TRBV7-8 with TRBJ1-4; D gene ambiguous. The CDR3 has 14 residues. Germline loops: CDR1 SGHVS, CDR2 FQNEAQ. V lost 5 bases to trimming and J lost 5 bases, with 12 bases between them. CDR3 DNA sequence: TGTGCCAGCAGCCCCCCGAGGGAGAATGAAAAACTGTTTTTT. It encodes CASSPPRENEKLFF.

The chain combines TRBV24-1 with TRBJ2-5, with D tentatively TRBD1 (6 bases). Germline V CDR1 and CDR2: KGHDR, SFDVKD. V was cut by 7 bases and J by 5 bases, with 13 bases left in between. There are 13 residues in the CDR3. The DNA of the CDR3 is TGTGCCACCAGAGACTATACAGGGGAGACCCAGTACTTC. It specifies CATRDYTGETQYF.

This chain uses TRBV29-1 with TRBJ1-2, with 7 bases fitting TRBD1. The CDR3 consists of 12 residues. Trimming at V came to 5 bases and at J to 6 bases, leaving 6 bases not matched to a gene. Germline loops: CDR1 SQVTM, CDR2 ANQGSEA. In DNA, the CDR3 is TGCAGCGTTCCGTGGGACAGAGATGGCTACACCTTC. Translation gives CSVPWDRDGYTF.

This rearrangement joins TRBV25-1 to TRBJ2-5, with a weak D call TRBD2 (6 bases). Germline lookup yields CDR1 MGHDK and CDR2 SYGVNS. The CDR3 totals 18 residues. V gave up 4 bases and J gave up 7 bases, with 28 bases separating them. The CDR3 DNA follows: TGTGCCAGCAGTGTCCTTAGCACGCGACAAGGGGCCGGGGGGACCCAGTACTTC. This codes for CASSVLSTRQGAGGTQYF.

Note on this clonotype: The conserved phenylalanine or tryptophan is not found at the CDR3 terminus, so this likely reflects a read error. J is TRBJ2-7 and V is TRBV2; 7 nucleotides match TRBD1. The germline gives CDR1 SNHLY, CDR2 FYNNEI. Trimming at V came to 2 bases and at J to 5 bases, leaving 6 bases not matched to a gene. The CDR3 covers 14 residues. The CDR3 protein is CASSEYRGRDEQYL. In DNA, the CDR3 is TGTGCCAGCAGTGAATACAGGGGAAGGGACGAGCAGTACCTC.

This clonotype appeared many times. The rearrangement links TRBV19 to TRBJ1-1; D is perhaps TRBD1 (6 bases). V gave up 3 bases and J gave up 1 base, with 9 bases separating them. The CDR3 is 14 amino acids. Germline lookup yields CDR1 LNHDA and CDR2 SQIVND (reference sequence). The DNA for the CDR3 is TGTGCCAGTAGTATGATACAGGGGAACACTGAAGCTTTCTTT. Encoded protein: CASSMIQGNTEAFF.